The text below deals with one T cell receptor (beta chain). Mismatch with germline at one junction end may stem from a read error. This entry belongs to a study of blood T cell repertoires in COVID-19. The wider study: Both acute and convalescent COVID-19 samples were obtained from the United States, Italy and Spain. PBMCs, B-cell-depleted T cells, or T cells were the source of the cDNA or gDNA that made up the material.

Methods used by the authors: Estimation of nucleated cell counts relied on the amplification of reference gene primers. TCRdb's copy holds only in-frame clones and misses some; the assay was immunoSEQ multiplex PCR. D and trimming come from the DNA, and the V and J calls and clone size come from that table. Here the sample spans approximately 150,000 clones, around 88% being singletons. CDR3 length: 12 residues. CDR1 and CDR2 (germline): SGHVS, FQNEAQ. This clonotype was sampled from a human donor in a cohort sampled during active COVID-19. The chain employs TRBV7-8 and TRBJ2-3; tentative D call: TRBD1 (6 bases). Sequenced: peripheral blood. CDR3 bases: TGTGCCAGCAGCCGCTCGACAGGTACGCAGTATTTT. Its protein is CASSRSTGTQYF.